These 32 T cell receptor beta chains were all obtained from the same sample, sequenced in a study of persistence of HIV-infected CD4 T cells. These TCRs are of unknown antigen specificity. The immunoSEQ assay was version 4, run in survey mode. TCRdb keeps only in-frame clones here, not all; method: immunoSEQ multiplex PCR. The sample records 37,000 or so clones, 80% being singletons. The stimulus was lysate of CMV-infected fibroblasts, around 10 ug/mL. Sorted nonresponding memory CD4+ T cells were CD40L-negative, CD69-negative, CD45RO-high. This material consisted of CD4+ T cells sorted from PBMCs after 18-hour stimulation, taken from a patient who received antiretroviral therapy. Receptors originate from an adult man with HIV who was CMV-seropositive.

The rearrangement joins TRBV21-1 to TRBJ1-5; TRBD1 is taken as the D call from the table, unchecked against the DNA. TRBV21-1 is deemed a pseudogene. This CDR3 comprises 17 residues. The CDR3 loop reads CASSKYSRRGGDQPQHF. The CDR3 DNA reads TGTGCCAGCAGCAAATATTCTAGAAGGGGTGGGGATCAGCCCCAGCATTTT.

The rearrangement joins TRBV28 to TRBJ1-2; D is ambiguous. Germline assignment: CDR1 MDHEN and CDR2 SYDVKM. The CDR3 has 14 residues. V dropped 3 bases and J dropped 5 bases, with 13 bases sitting between them. The CDR3 here is CASSLPHGNYGYTF. Written as DNA, the CDR3 is TGTGCCAGCAGTTTGCCCCACGGAAATTATGGCTACACCTTC.

The chain links TRBV2 to TRBJ2-7; 9 bases line up with TRBD1. The germline V gene encodes CDR1 SNHLY and CDR2 FYNNEI. J gave up 2 bases and V 5 bases, and 7 bases lay outside the gene matches. The CDR3 is 15 residues long. The CDR3: CASSLQGAGAYEQYF. The CDR3 nucleotides read TGTGCCAGCAGTCTACAGGGGGCAGGGGCCTACGAGCAGTACTTC. The whole variable domain, remainder taken from reference TRBV2 and TRBJ2-7, is EPEVTQTPSHQVTQMGQEVILRCVPISNHLYFYWYRQILGQKVEFLVSFYNNEISEKSEIFDDQFSVERPDGSNFTLKIRSTKLEDSAMYFCASSLQGAGAYEQYFGPGTRLTVT.

The V gene is TRBV20-1, the J gene TRBJ1-1; D is perhaps TRBD1 (5 bases). Germline CDR1 and CDR2: DFQATT and SNEGSKA (reference sequence). This CDR3 contains 11 residues. CDR3 bases: TGCAGGCCGGGGCTGAACACTGAAGCTTTCTTT. It specifies CRPGLNTEAFF.

The chain couples TRBV19 to TRBJ1-5; D ambiguous. Between the trimmed V and J ends, which lost 6 bases and 1 base, there was a span of 19 bases. Germline V gene sequence: CDR1 LNHDA, CDR2 SQIVND (reference sequence). This CDR3 region has 17 residues. The CDR3 spells CASSLQGHPDSNQPQHF. DNA of the CDR3: TGTGCCAGTAGCTTACAAGGCCACCCTGACAGCAATCAGCCCCAGCATTTT.

The chain joins TRBV9 to TRBJ1-4; the D is unclear. This CDR3 has 16 residues. V dropped 0 bases and J dropped 1 base, with 10 bases sitting between them. The germline V gene has CDR1 SGDLS and CDR2 YYNGEE. CDR3 coding DNA: TGTGCCAGCAGCGTAGGGGCCCCAGGAACTAATGAAAAACTGTTTTTT. Protein product: CASSVGAPGTNEKLFF.

The chain links TRBV9 to TRBJ1-2, with 12 bases aligning to TRBD1. The trim removed 4 bases at V and 1 base at J, leaving 5 bases unmatched. There are 16 residues in the CDR3. The germline V gene has CDR1 SGDLS and CDR2 YYNGEE. The CDR3 here is CASSKGQGANNYGYTF. CDR3 DNA sequence: TGTGCCAGCAGCAAGGGACAGGGGGCGAATAACTATGGCTACACCTTC.

Written as DNA, the CDR3 is TGTGCCAGCAGGGGACGCCAAGAGACCCAGTACTTC. Residues: CASRGRQETQYF. This chain connects TRBV6-6 to TRBJ2-5, with D perhaps assigned TRBD1 or TRBD2 (5 bases each). This CDR3 is built from 12 residues. V lost 6 bases, J lost 1 base, and 6 bases lay in between. The germline V gene has CDR1 MNHNY and CDR2 SVGAGI (reference sequence).

CDR3 coding DNA: TGTGCCAGCAGCCGACAGGGGACGCTACTCTCTGGAAACACCATATATTTT. It is translated as CASSRQGTLLSGNTIYF. This sequence joins TRBV5-8 and TRBJ1-3; the match to TRBD1 covers 8 bases. Germline V gene sequence: CDR1 SGHTS, CDR2 YDEGEE. After removal of 4 bases from V and 0 bases from J, the junction contained 9 bases not matched to a gene. The CDR3 length is 17 residues.

The chain joins TRBV10-1 to TRBJ1-1; D gene uncertain. Between the trimmed V and J ends, which lost 6 bases and 1 base, there was a span of 9 bases. Looked up from germline, CDR1 is WNHNN and CDR2 is SYGVQD (reference sequence). The CDR3 is made up of 13 amino acids. The CDR3 region has the DNA TGCGCCAGCAGGACCTCATGGAACACTGAAGCTTTCTTT. Translating it yields CASRTSWNTEAFF.

The J gene is TRBJ1-5, the V gene TRBV7-9; maybe TRBD1 (6 bases). There are 17 residues in the CDR3. The V end was cut by 5 bases, the J end by 1 base, with 18 bases between. Germline lookup yields CDR1 SEHNR and CDR2 FQNEAQ (reference sequence). The CDR3 sequence is CASSAQQGGRSNQPQHF. Written as DNA, the CDR3 is TGTGCCAGCAGCGCCCAACAGGGCGGGAGGAGCAATCAGCCCCAGCATTTT.

The chain couples TRBV25-1 to TRBJ1-2; no definite D call. The germline gives CDR1 MGHDK, CDR2 SYGVNS. The CDR3 spans 14 residues. Deletions cut 2 bases from V and 4 bases from J, with 11 bases between. CDR3 bases: TGTGCCAGCAGTGAACCGGGGTTAATCTATGGCTACACCTTC. This translates into CASSEPGLIYGYTF.

This clone was detected only once. The rearrangement joins TRBV4-1 to TRBJ2-5; tentative D call: TRBD1 (7 bases). Germline assignment: CDR1 MGHRA and CDR2 YSYEKL. The CDR3 is 14 amino acids. V lost 3 bases, J lost 6 bases, and 14 bases lay in between. The CDR3 DNA reads TGCGCCAGCAGCCAGGAGACAGGGAGGCAGACCCAGTACTTC. Amino acids: CASSQETGRQTQYF.

The chain is built from TRBV5-4 and TRBJ1-3, with TRBD1 as a possible D gene (5 bases). Looked up from germline, CDR1 is SGHNT and CDR2 is YYREEE (reference sequence). This CDR3 comprises 15 residues. V lost 0 bases, J lost 4 bases, and 11 bases lay in between. CDR3 sequence reads: CASSLGQQNGNTIYF. CDR3 DNA sequence: TGTGCCAGCAGCTTGGGACAGCAGAACGGAAACACCATATATTTT.

The V gene is TRBV6-6, the J gene TRBJ1-5, with D possibly being TRBD1 (6 bases). The CDR3 extends over 16 amino acids. Germline V lookup: CDR1 MNHNY, CDR2 SVGAGI (reference sequence). V shed 8 bases and J shed 2 bases, with 19 bases lying between them. CDR3 nucleotides: TGTGCCAGCGCCCCGGACAGTCTTGGGGGCAATCAGCCCCAGCATTTT. This codes for CASAPDSLGGNQPQHF.

The V gene is TRBV7-9, the J gene TRBJ1-4; D is unclear. Trimming shortened V by 1 base and J by 7 bases, and 7 bases separated the two germline ends. The CDR3 covers 13 residues. The germline V gene encodes CDR1 SEHNR and CDR2 FQNEAQ (reference sequence). CDR3 sequence: CASSLGAGEKLFF. In nucleotides, the CDR3 is TGTGCCAGCAGCTTAGGGGCGGGTGAAAAACTGTTTTTT. Full variable domain (remainder filled in from reference TRBV7-9 and TRBJ1-4): DTGVSQNPRHKITKRGQNVTFRCDPISEHNRLYWYRQTLGQGPEFLTYFQNEAQLEKSRLLSDRFSAERPKGSFSTLEIQRTEQGDSAMYLCASSLGAGEKLFFGSGTQLSVL.

The chain recombines TRBV19 with TRBJ2-2; 9 positions match TRBD2. From germline, CDR1 is LNHDA and CDR2 SQIVND (reference sequence). The CDR3 sequence is 15 residues long. Losses at the gene ends were 2 bases for V and 3 bases for J; bases not matched to a gene: 1. The CDR3: CASSILAGYTGELFF. CDR3 DNA sequence: TGTGCCAGTAGTATACTAGCGGGGTACACCGGGGAGCTGTTTTTT.

This clone has only one observation. This rearrangement joins TRBV5-1 to TRBJ2-1; TRBD1 matches 11 bases. V gave up 5 bases and J gave up 1 base; unmatched junction bases: 14. Germline CDR1 and CDR2: SGHRS and YFSETQ. CDR3 length: 19 amino acids. The CDR3 nucleotides are TGCGCCAGCAGGGTTACGGGACAGGGGGGTGGCGCGTCCTACAATGAGCAGTTCTTC. Its translation: CASRVTGQGGGASYNEQFF.

The chain recombines TRBV10-3 with TRBJ1-3, with unresolved D. Germline V gives CDR1 ENHRY, CDR2 SYGVKD. Deletions cut 8 bases from V and 0 bases from J, with 8 bases between. CDR3 length: 13 amino acids. The CDR3 protein is CAISRVSGNTIYF. CDR3 nucleotides: TGTGCCATCTCTCGGGTCTCTGGAAACACCATATATTTT.

This clone showed up just a few times. V and J are TRBV2 and TRBJ2-7; maybe TRBD1 (5 bases). Germline lookup yields CDR1 SNHLY and CDR2 FYNNEI. Between the trimmed V and J ends, which lost 7 bases and 2 bases, there was a span of 15 bases. This CDR3 is 14 amino acids long. The CDR3 nucleotides are TGTGCCAGCAAAAGCCAACAGGCCGCCTACGAGCAGTACTTC. Amino acids: CASKSQQAAYEQYF.

This chain links TRBV5-4 with TRBJ2-2; D may be TRBD2 (5 bases). CDR3 length: 15 amino acids. Trimming took off 2 bases at V and 4 bases at J, with 12 bases between the two ends. The germline gives CDR1 SGHNT, CDR2 YYREEE (reference sequence). The DNA of the CDR3 is TGTGCCAGCAGCTTAGGCGGAGGATTCACCGGGGAGCTGTTTTTT. Amino acid sequence: CASSLGGGFTGELFF. Together with reference TRBV5-4 and TRBJ2-2, the CDR3 gives the full variable domain: ETGVTQSPTHLIKTRGQQVTLRCSSQSGHNTVSWYQQALGQGPQFIFQYYREEENGRGNFPPRFSGLQFPNYSSELNVNALELDDSALYLCASSLGGGFTGELFFGEGSRLTVL.

The chain couples TRBV9 to TRBJ2-2; no definite D call. The CDR3 consists of 16 residues. V was cut by 0 bases and J by 2 bases, with 11 bases left in between. Germline CDR1 and CDR2: SGDLS and YYNGEE. CDR3 protein: CASSVVGRPNTGELFF. CDR3 in DNA: TGTGCCAGCAGCGTAGTCGGCAGGCCTAACACCGGGGAGCTGTTTTTT.

The V gene is TRBV6-5, the J gene TRBJ1-4; D remains ambiguous. The CDR3 totals 13 residues. Germline V lookup: CDR1 MNHEY, CDR2 SVGAGI. Deletions cut 5 bases from V and 8 bases from J, with 12 bases between. The CDR3 coding sequence is TGTGCCAGCAGTCCCATGGAAAGCGAAAAACTGTTTTTT. It translates to CASSPMESEKLFF.

The rearrangement joins TRBV3-1 (or the pseudogene TRBV3-2) to TRBJ2-3; no clear D. The CDR3 has 12 residues. With 2 bases removed from V and 9 bases from J, the gap between germline ends came to 9 bases. Germline values: CDR1 LGHDT, CDR2 YNNKEL (reference sequence). This CDR3 reads CASSQLAETQYF. The CDR3 nucleotides read TGTGCCAGCAGCCAATTGGCTGAGACGCAGTATTTT.

The V gene is TRBV6-5, the J gene TRBJ1-1, with unresolved D. Trimming took off 5 bases at V and 8 bases at J, with 15 bases between the two ends. The germline V gene encodes CDR1 MNHEY and CDR2 SVGAGI. The CDR3 runs 13 residues. CDR3 sequence (DNA): TGTGCCAGCAGTATTACCTCGGAGCAGGAAGCTTTCTTT. This codes for CASSITSEQEAFF.

The chain uses TRBV6-5 and TRBJ2-3; TRBD2 agrees at 12 bases. The CDR3 spans 15 residues. Germline V gene data show CDR1 as MNHEY and CDR2 as SVGAGI. V shed 5 bases, J shed 6 bases, and the junction held 6 bases outside the gene matches. CDR3 nucleotides: TGTGCCAGCAGTCGACTAGCGGGGGAGCGGGATACGCAGTATTTT. Translating it yields CASSRLAGERDTQYF.

The chain uses TRBV6-6 and TRBJ2-1, with a weak D call TRBD1 (7 bases). Germline-derived CDR1 and CDR2 are MNHNY and SVGAGI (reference sequence). With 5 bases removed from V and 0 bases from J, the gap between germline ends came to 20 bases. The CDR3 loop spans 18 amino acids. The CDR3 DNA reads TGTGCCAGCAGTCCCAGGGAGGACAGGTTCAGCTCCTACAATGAGCAGTTCTTC. Its protein is CASSPREDRFSSYNEQFF.

The chain links TRBV5-1 to TRBJ1-5, with 8 positions matching TRBD1. Looked up from germline, CDR1 is SGHRS and CDR2 is YFSETQ. V lost 2 bases to trimming and J lost 7 bases; unmatched junction nucleotides: 8. This CDR3 is built from 15 residues. The chain's CDR3 is CASSFNGGQEQPQHF. The DNA for the CDR3 is TGCGCCAGCAGCTTTAACGGGGGACAGGAGCAGCCCCAGCATTTT.

This clone was counted between two and nine times. The chain couples TRBV28 to TRBJ1-2; no reliable D call. There are 11 residues in the CDR3. V was cut by 6 bases and J by 7 bases, with 9 bases left in between. Germline assignment: CDR1 MDHEN and CDR2 SYDVKM. The CDR3 protein is CASSRFGGYTF. The CDR3 DNA reads as TGTGCCAGCAGCCGGTTTGGTGGCTACACCTTC.

This clone was seen more than once but under ten times. This chain links TRBV7-9 with TRBJ1-6, with 7 bases aligning to TRBD1. The CDR3 runs to 16 residues. J lost 6 bases, V lost 4 bases, and 9 bases had no gene match. Germline V CDR1 and CDR2: SEHNR, FQNEAQ (reference sequence). CDR3 nucleotides: TGTGCCAGCAGCTCTCGACAGGGCCAGGGTAATTCACCCCTCCACTTT. Amino acid sequence: CASSSRQGQGNSPLHF.

This clone was detected only a few times. This rearrangement joins TRBV7-6 to TRBJ1-3; D gene unclear. The germline CDR1 and CDR2 sequences are SGHVS and FNYEAQ. This CDR3 spans 15 amino acids. V was cut by 1 base and J by 0 bases, with 7 bases left in between. CDR3 protein: CASSLVQGSGNTIYF. The CDR3 DNA follows: TGTGCCAGCAGCTTAGTCCAAGGCTCTGGAAACACCATATATTTT.

The DNA for the CDR3 is TGTGCCAGCAGCTACGCGGGGCAGAGGGAAAAACTGTTTTTT. Its translation: CASSYAGQREKLFF. The chain carries TRBV6-1 and TRBJ1-4; tentative D call: TRBD1 (5 bases). CDR1 is MNHNS and CDR2 is SASEGT in the germline V gene. V was pared by 6 bases and J by 8 bases, with 16 bases between. The CDR3 is 14 residues long.